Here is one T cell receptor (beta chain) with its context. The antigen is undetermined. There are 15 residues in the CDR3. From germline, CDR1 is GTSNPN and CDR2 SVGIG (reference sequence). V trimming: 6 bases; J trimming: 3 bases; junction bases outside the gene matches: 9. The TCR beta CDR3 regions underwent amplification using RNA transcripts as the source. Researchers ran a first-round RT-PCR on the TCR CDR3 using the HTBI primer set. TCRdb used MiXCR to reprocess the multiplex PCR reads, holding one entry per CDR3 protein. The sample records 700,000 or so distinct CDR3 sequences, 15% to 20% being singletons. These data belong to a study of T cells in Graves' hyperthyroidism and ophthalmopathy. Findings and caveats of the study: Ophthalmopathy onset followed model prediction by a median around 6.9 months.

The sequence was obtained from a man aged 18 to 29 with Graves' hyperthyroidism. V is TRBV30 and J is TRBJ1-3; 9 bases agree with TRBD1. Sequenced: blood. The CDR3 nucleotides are TGTGCCTGCTTGGACAGGGGTTGGTTTGGAAACACCATATATTTT. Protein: CACLDRGWFGNTIYF.